What follows describes a single T cell receptor (beta chain). This entry comes from a study of T cell changes during pregnancy in multiple sclerosis. The CDR3 extends over 16 amino acids. The V gene end was trimmed by 0 bases and the J gene end by 2 bases; junction bases not matched to a gene: 5. CDR1 is LGHNA and CDR2 is YNFKEQ in the germline V gene. Repertoires were generated with immunoSEQ multiplex PCR, while TCRdb's copy carries only in-frame clones and drops some. The data hold around 24,000 clones, with around 87% observed a single time. This sequence originates from a female donor in good health, enrolled as a control in a pregnancy study. This chain joins TRBV4-2 and TRBJ2-5, with TRBD2 identical over 8 bases. Here the sequenced sample was CD4+ T cells from peripheral blood mononuclear cells, taken in the second trimester of pregnancy. This CDR3 reads CASSQDPLAAQETQYF. The DNA of the CDR3 is TGTGCCAGCAGCCAAGACCCACTAGCGGCACAAGAGACCCAGTACTTC.